A single sample is the source of the 24 T cell receptor beta chains below, sequenced in a study of blood T cell repertoires in COVID-19. Profiled with immunoSEQ multiplex PCR; TCRdb holds only in-frame clones, not every one. In the table there are more than 250,000 clones, roughly nine tenths of which are singletons. Sequenced input: peripheral blood. These receptor sequences come from a man aged 18 to 29 who had recovered from COVID-19.

The chain uses TRBV29-1 and TRBJ2-5, with TRBD2 matching 7 bases. The V segment lost 8 bases and the J segment 7 bases; nucleotides outside the gene matches: 13. CDR3 length: 13 amino acids. Germline V gene sequence: CDR1 SQVTM, CDR2 ANQGSEA. The CDR3 region is CSSGLVLIPTQYF. The CDR3 nucleotides are TGCAGCTCCGGACTAGTTCTCATCCCGACCCAGTACTTC.

The CDR3 DNA sequence: TGTGCCAGCAGCTCAGACAGGGGCCCCAGCTCCTACAATGAGCAGTTCTTC. Protein: CASSSDRGPSSYNEQFF. The genes are TRBV5-8 and TRBJ2-1; TRBD1 matches at 8 bases. J gave up 0 bases and V 3 bases, and 8 bases lay outside the gene matches. This CDR3 spans 17 amino acids. Germline V lookup: CDR1 SGHTS, CDR2 YDEGEE.

In this sample, this clone turned up a few times. The chain combines TRBV25-1 with TRBJ1-2; 9 bases match TRBD1. J lost 4 bases, V lost 3 bases, and 12 bases had no gene match. Germline V CDR1 and CDR2: MGHDK, SYGVNS. This CDR3 is built from 17 residues. The CDR3 protein is CASSDPGTGIGFYGYTF. The DNA of the CDR3 is TGTGCCAGCAGTGATCCTGGGACAGGGATCGGCTTCTATGGCTACACCTTC.

The J gene is TRBJ1-6, the V gene TRBV9; TRBD1 is a possible D gene (6 bases). The V gene's germline CDR1 is SGDLS and CDR2 YYNGEE. This CDR3 is 15 amino acids long. The V end lost 3 bases, the J end lost 7 bases, and 14 bases lay between the germline ends. CDR3: CASSETGHSNSPLHF. CDR3 DNA: TGTGCCAGCAGCGAGACGGGACACTCCAATTCACCCCTCCACTTT.

J is TRBJ1-4 and V is TRBV7-9, with a tentative D call TRBD1 (6 bases). Trimming removed 9 bases at V and 7 bases at J, with 24 bases between. CDR3 size: 16 residues. CDR1 and CDR2 (germline): SEHNR, FQNEAQ (reference sequence). CDR3 region: CASALNTGKGREKLFF. For the CDR3, the DNA is TGTGCCAGTGCGTTAAACACAGGGAAAGGGCGTGAAAAACTGTTTTTT. The complete variable domain, with remaining parts taken from reference TRBV7-9 and TRBJ1-4, reads DTGVSQNPRHKITKRGQNVTFRCDPISEHNRLYWYRQTLGQGPEFLTYFQNEAQLEKSRLLSDRFSAERPKGSFSTLEIQRTEQGDSAMYLCASALNTGKGREKLFFGSGTQLSVL.

The chain recombines TRBV2 with TRBJ2-1, with a weak D call TRBD1 (6 bases). Germline CDR1 SNHLY, CDR2 FYNNEI. The CDR3 runs to 13 residues. V lost 3 bases and J 7 bases, leaving 10 bases between the germline ends. CDR3 sequence reads: CASSDLRGNEQFF. In DNA form, the CDR3 reads TGTGCCAGCAGTGATTTAAGGGGGAATGAGCAGTTCTTC.

The J gene is TRBJ1-5, the V gene TRBV5-1; D might be TRBD1 (6 bases). CDR3 size: 22 residues. With 2 bases removed from V and 0 bases from J, the gap between germline ends came to 30 bases. Germline V gives CDR1 SGHRS, CDR2 YFSETQ. DNA of the CDR3: TGCGCCAGCAGCTTCGAACTGGTAAAGGGACACCGTTTCTTTTATAGCAATCAGCCCCAGCATTTT. Protein product: CASSFELVKGHRFFYSNQPQHF.

V and J are TRBV9 and TRBJ2-1; D might be TRBD2 (7 bases). CDR3 length: 16 residues. CDR1 and CDR2 (germline): SGDLS, YYNGEE. V was trimmed by 3 bases and J by 8 bases, leaving 21 bases between them. CDR3 protein: CASSAPLGGASDEQFF. CDR3 bases: TGTGCCAGCAGCGCCCCCCTGGGGGGGGCCTCAGATGAGCAGTTCTTC.

The rearrangement joins TRBV5-6 to TRBJ2-7, with 8 nucleotides matching TRBD1. The CDR3 is made up of 14 amino acids. J gave up 5 bases and V 0 bases, and 4 bases lay outside the gene matches. Germline loops: CDR1 SGHDT, CDR2 YYEEEE. CDR3 sequence reads: CASSLAGGSDEQYF. In DNA, the CDR3 is TGTGCCAGCAGCTTGGCAGGGGGCAGCGACGAGCAGTACTTC.

V gene TRBV10-2 combines with J gene TRBJ1-3, with 8 positions matching TRBD1. Germline CDR1 WSHSY, CDR2 SAAADI. CDR3 length: 14 amino acids. Germline trimming cut 6 bases from V and 4 bases from J; bases unmatched to any gene: 5. Here the CDR3 reads CASRSQGAGNTIYF. As DNA, the CDR3 is TGCGCCAGCAGATCCCAGGGGGCCGGAAACACCATATATTTT.

As regards this clone: The same CDR3 arises from other DNA sequences in this sample as well. V and J are TRBV5-1 and TRBJ1-1, with D possibly TRBD1 on 5 matching bases. The CDR3 extends over 14 amino acids. Germline CDR1 and CDR2: SGHRS and YFSETQ. V dropped 0 bases and J dropped 5 bases, with 11 bases sitting between them. The CDR3 protein is CASSLGAGGTEAFF. The DNA for the CDR3 is TGCGCCAGCAGCTTGGGGGCGGGGGGGACTGAAGCTTTCTTT.

This clone showed up just once. The chain recombines TRBV7-3 with TRBJ2-7; 12 nucleotides line up with TRBD2. CDR1 is SGHTA and CDR2 is FQGTGA in the germline V gene. Trimming removed 4 bases from V and 5 bases from J; junction bases left unmatched: 6. This CDR3 comprises 15 residues. The CDR3 DNA reads TGTGCCAGCAGCTCGACTAGCGGGAGTACCGACGAGCAGTACTTC. This encodes CASSSTSGSTDEQYF.

This chain uses TRBV6-5 with TRBJ1-5; 8 bases agree with TRBD1. The CDR3 consists of 13 residues. CDR1 MNHEY and CDR2 SVGAGI come from the germline V gene. Trimming at V came to 6 bases and at J to 2 bases, leaving 0 bases not matched to a gene. CDR3: CASRQGGNQPQHF. The CDR3 nucleotides are TGTGCCAGCAGACAGGGGGGCAATCAGCCCCAGCATTTT.

The rearrangement joins TRBV11-2 to TRBJ1-2; D is unclear. Trimming stripped 5 bases from V and 4 bases from J, with 17 bases between. Germline values: CDR1 SGHAT, CDR2 FQNNGV. This CDR3 is built from 15 residues. The CDR3, as DNA: TGTGCCAGCAGCCTAAGTGGGGAGGCTGGCTATGGCTACACCTTC. Its translation: CASSLSGEAGYGYTF. The full variable domain, rest sourced from reference TRBV11-2 and TRBJ1-2, is EAGVAQSPRYKIIEKRQSVAFWCNPISGHATLYWYQQILGQGPKLLIQFQNNGVVDDSQLPKDRFSAERLKGVDSTLKIQPAKLEDSAVYLCASSLSGEAGYGYTFGSGTRLTVV.

DNA for the CDR3: TGTGCCAGCACCAGGAACACCGGGGAGCTGTTTTTT. Its protein is CASTRNTGELFF. V usage is TRBV6-5 and J usage is TRBJ2-2; no firm D call. Germline lookup yields CDR1 MNHEY and CDR2 SVGAGI. This CDR3 is 12 amino acids long. V was shortened by 7 bases and J by 1 base, with 4 bases between the two germline ends.

The V gene is TRBV2, the J gene TRBJ2-1; D uncertain. Trimming removed 7 bases from V and 3 bases from J, with 10 bases in between. Germline values: CDR1 SNHLY, CDR2 FYNNEI. This CDR3 has 13 residues. The CDR3 DNA reads as TGTGCCAGCAACTGGGCACTCTACAATGAGCAGTTCTTC. Amino acid sequence: CASNWALYNEQFF.

The gene calls are TRBV29-1 and TRBJ1-1; TRBD1 is a possible D gene (5 bases). V was trimmed by 7 bases and J by 3 bases, leaving 18 bases between them. This CDR3 contains 14 residues. Germline V gives CDR1 SQVTM, CDR2 ANQGSEA. CDR3 sequence reads: CSALPGHLDTEAFF. The DNA for the CDR3 is TGCAGCGCGCTTCCAGGGCATTTGGACACTGAAGCTTTCTTT.

The chain links TRBV7-9 to TRBJ1-1; no clear D gene. V was trimmed by 5 bases and J by 0 bases, leaving 13 bases between them. Germline assignment: CDR1 SEHNR and CDR2 FQNEAQ (reference sequence). This CDR3 comprises 15 residues. In DNA form, the CDR3 reads TGTGCCAGCAGCCCCCCTCGCGCCTTGAACACTGAAGCTTTCTTT. Protein product: CASSPPRALNTEAFF.

The chain couples TRBV2 to TRBJ1-5, with TRBD1 matching 10 bases. V trimming: 6 bases; J trimming: 1 base; junction bases outside the gene matches: 12. This CDR3 contains 18 residues. From germline, CDR1 is SNHLY and CDR2 FYNNEI. The CDR3 DNA is TGTGCCAGCAGCGTACGGGACAGGGGATCCTCCAGCAATCAGCCCCAGCATTTT. This gives the protein CASSVRDRGSSSNQPQHF.

The rearrangement joins TRBV10-3 to TRBJ1-2; tentative D call: TRBD1 (6 bases). CDR1 is ENHRY and CDR2 is SYGVKD in the germline V gene. The V end lost 6 bases, the J end lost 5 bases, and 16 bases lay between the germline ends. The CDR3 loop spans 14 amino acids. CDR3 residues: CAIRAGAWAYGYTF. The CDR3 DNA is TGTGCCATCAGGGCGGGGGCGTGGGCGTATGGCTACACCTTC.

This chain uses TRBV6-4 with TRBJ2-3, with 12 nucleotides matching TRBD2. CDR3 length equals 16 residues. J gave up 2 bases and V 3 bases, and 3 bases lay outside the gene matches. Per germline, CDR1 MRHNA and CDR2 SNTAGT. For the CDR3, the DNA is TGTGCCAGCAGTGAAGCTAGCGGGGGGGCCACAGATACGCAGTATTTT. Protein sequence: CASSEASGGATDTQYF.

This clone came up once. This sample also contains other DNA sequences that code for the same CDR3. This chain joins TRBV5-1 and TRBJ2-7, with D tentatively TRBD1 (5 bases). V shed 0 bases and J shed 4 bases, with 11 bases lying between them. Germline V gives CDR1 SGHRS, CDR2 YFSETQ. The CDR3 has 14 residues. The CDR3, as DNA: TGCGCCAGCAGCTTGGGCCAAGGGGCTTACGAGCAGTACTTC. Protein: CASSLGQGAYEQYF.

The chain has TRBV6-6 and TRBJ1-4, with TRBD1 matching 7 bases. Germline assignment: CDR1 MNHNY and CDR2 SVGAGI (reference sequence). The CDR3 is made up of 16 amino acids. With 5 bases clipped from V and 0 bases from J, the junction kept 6 bases outside the gene matches. The CDR3 DNA reads TGTGCCAGCAGTATCCGACAGGGCACAACTAATGAAAAACTGTTTTTT. Its protein is CASSIRQGTTNEKLFF.

The genes are TRBV25-1 and TRBJ1-6; the D is unclear. Germline V lookup: CDR1 MGHDK, CDR2 SYGVNS. The CDR3 spans 12 residues. The germline V and J ends were trimmed by 8 bases and 6 bases, with 8 bases remaining between them. The CDR3 coding sequence is TGTGCCAGCCGGAGGTTTAATTCACCCCTCCACTTT. This translates into CASRRFNSPLHF.